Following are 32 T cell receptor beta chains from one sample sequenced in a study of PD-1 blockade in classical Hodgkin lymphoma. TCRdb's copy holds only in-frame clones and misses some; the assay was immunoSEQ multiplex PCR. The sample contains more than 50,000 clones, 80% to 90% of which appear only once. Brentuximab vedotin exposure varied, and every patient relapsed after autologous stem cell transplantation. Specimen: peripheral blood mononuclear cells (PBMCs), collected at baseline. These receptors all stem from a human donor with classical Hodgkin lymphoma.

The CDR3 reads CASSRVPSVLGELFF. CDR3 in DNA: TGTGCCAGTAGTAGGGTGCCATCGGTCCTAGGGGAGCTGTTTTTT. The V and J genes are TRBV19 and TRBJ2-2, with D unclear. V gave up 4 bases and J gave up 8 bases, with 17 bases separating them. Germline V CDR1 and CDR2: LNHDA, SQIVND (reference sequence). CDR3 length: 15 residues.

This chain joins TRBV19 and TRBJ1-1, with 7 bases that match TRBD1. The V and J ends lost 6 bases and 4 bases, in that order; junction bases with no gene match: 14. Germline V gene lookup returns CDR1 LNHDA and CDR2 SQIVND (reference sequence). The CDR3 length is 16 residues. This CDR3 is CASSFINTGVSTEAFF. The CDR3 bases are TGTGCCAGTAGCTTCATAAATACAGGGGTGAGCACTGAAGCTTTCTTT. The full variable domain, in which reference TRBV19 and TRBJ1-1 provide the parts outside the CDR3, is DGGITQSPKYLFRKEGQNVTLSCEQNLNHDAMYWYRQDPGQGLRLIYYSQIVNDFQKGDIAEGYSVSREKKESFPLTVTSAQKNPTAFYLCASSFINTGVSTEAFFGQGTRLTVV.

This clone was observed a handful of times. CDR3 DNA sequence: TGTGCCGGGAGGCGACAGGGCCTGAGTCCCCTCCACTTT. Translating gives CAGRRQGLSPLHF. This sequence joins TRBV6-1 and TRBJ1-6; 7 positions match TRBD1. The CDR3 consists of 13 residues. Germline CDR1 reads MNHNS; CDR2 reads SASEGT. V lost 11 bases to trimming and J lost 13 bases; unmatched junction nucleotides: 14.

The chain's CDR3 is CASSQAQTSVLTF. The CDR3, as DNA: TGCGCCAGCAGCCAAGCCCAGACTAGCGTCCTGACTTTC. The J gene is TRBJ2-6, the V gene TRBV4-1, with D maybe TRBD2 (6 bases). Germline V gives CDR1 MGHRA, CDR2 YSYEKL. The CDR3 totals 13 residues. Deletions cut 1 base from V and 12 bases from J, with 10 bases between.

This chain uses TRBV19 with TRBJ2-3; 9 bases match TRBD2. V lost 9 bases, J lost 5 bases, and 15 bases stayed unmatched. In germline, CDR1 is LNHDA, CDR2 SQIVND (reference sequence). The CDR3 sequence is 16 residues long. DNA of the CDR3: TGTGCCAGCATTTCTGAGCGGGGGGATGATGGAGATACGCAGTATTTT. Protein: CASISERGDDGDTQYF.

CDR3 coding DNA: TGTGCCAGCAGTGAACTGCACGAGCAGTACTTC. Encoded protein: CASSELHEQYF. The V and J genes are TRBV2 and TRBJ2-7; D is ambiguous. Per germline, CDR1 SNHLY and CDR2 FYNNEI. V lost 2 bases and J 5 bases, leaving 4 bases between the germline ends. The CDR3 runs 11 residues.

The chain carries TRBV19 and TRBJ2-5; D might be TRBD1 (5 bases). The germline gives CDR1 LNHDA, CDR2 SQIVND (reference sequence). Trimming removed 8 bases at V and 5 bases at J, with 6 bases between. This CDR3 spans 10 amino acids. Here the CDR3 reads CASGAETQYF. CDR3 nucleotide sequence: TGTGCCAGTGGGGCGGAGACCCAGTACTTC.

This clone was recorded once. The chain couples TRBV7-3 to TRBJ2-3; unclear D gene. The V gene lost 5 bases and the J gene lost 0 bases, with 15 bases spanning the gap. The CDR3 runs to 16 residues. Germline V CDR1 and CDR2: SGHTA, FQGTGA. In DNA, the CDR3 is TGTGCCAGCAGCAACGGTGGCTTACCTAGCACAGATACGCAGTATTTT. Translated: CASSNGGLPSTDTQYF.

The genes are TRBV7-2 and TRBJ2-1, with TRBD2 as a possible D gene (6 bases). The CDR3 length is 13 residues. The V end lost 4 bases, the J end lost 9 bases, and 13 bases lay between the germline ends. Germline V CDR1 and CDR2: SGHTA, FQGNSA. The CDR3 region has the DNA TGTGCCAGCAGCTCTTGGGACGGGGGTGAGCAGTTCTTC. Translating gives CASSSWDGGEQFF.

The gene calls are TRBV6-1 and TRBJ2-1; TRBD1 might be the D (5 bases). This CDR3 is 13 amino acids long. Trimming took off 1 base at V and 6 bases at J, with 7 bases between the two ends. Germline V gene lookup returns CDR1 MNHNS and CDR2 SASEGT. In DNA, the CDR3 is TGTGCCAGCAGTGAAGTACAGGTCAATGAGCAGTTCTTC. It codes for CASSEVQVNEQFF.

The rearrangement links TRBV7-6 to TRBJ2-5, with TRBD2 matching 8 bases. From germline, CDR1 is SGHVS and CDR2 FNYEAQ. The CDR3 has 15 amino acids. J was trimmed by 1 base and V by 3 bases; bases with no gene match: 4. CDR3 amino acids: CASSFGGGPQETQYF. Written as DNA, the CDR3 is TGTGCCAGCAGCTTCGGGGGGGGGCCCCAAGAGACCCAGTACTTC.

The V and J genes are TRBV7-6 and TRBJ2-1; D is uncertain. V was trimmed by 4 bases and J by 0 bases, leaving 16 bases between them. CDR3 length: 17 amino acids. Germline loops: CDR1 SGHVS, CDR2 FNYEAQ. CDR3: CASSSVGKASSYNEQFF. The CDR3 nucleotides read TGTGCCAGCAGCTCGGTTGGCAAGGCGAGCTCCTACAATGAGCAGTTCTTC.

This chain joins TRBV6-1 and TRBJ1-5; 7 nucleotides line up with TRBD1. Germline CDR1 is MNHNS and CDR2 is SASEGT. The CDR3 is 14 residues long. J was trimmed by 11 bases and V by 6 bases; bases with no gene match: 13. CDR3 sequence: CASSPLDRQSAQHF. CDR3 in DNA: TGTGCCAGCAGCCCCCTGGACAGGCAATCGGCCCAGCATTTT.

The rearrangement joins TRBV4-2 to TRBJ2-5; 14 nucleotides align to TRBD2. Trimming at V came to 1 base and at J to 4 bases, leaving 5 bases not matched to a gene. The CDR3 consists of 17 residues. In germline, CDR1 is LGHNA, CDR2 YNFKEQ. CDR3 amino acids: CASSQATSGGARETQYF. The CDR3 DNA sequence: TGTGCCAGCAGCCAAGCGACTAGCGGGGGGGCCAGAGAGACCCAGTACTTC.

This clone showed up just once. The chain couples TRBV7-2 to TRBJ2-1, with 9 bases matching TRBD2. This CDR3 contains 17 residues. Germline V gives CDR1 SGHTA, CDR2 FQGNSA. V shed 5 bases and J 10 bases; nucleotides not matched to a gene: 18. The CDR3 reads CASSPLGSGGYYGEQFF. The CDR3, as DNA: TGTGCCAGCAGCCCTTTGGGTAGCGGGGGCTACTATGGCGAGCAGTTCTTC.

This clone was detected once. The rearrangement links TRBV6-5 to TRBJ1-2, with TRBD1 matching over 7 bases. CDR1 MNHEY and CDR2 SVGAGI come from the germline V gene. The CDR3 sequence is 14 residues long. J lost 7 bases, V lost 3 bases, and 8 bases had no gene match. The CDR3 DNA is TGTGCCAGCAGTTATTTGCTAGGGGGCGGTGGCTACACCTTC. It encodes CASSYLLGGGGYTF.

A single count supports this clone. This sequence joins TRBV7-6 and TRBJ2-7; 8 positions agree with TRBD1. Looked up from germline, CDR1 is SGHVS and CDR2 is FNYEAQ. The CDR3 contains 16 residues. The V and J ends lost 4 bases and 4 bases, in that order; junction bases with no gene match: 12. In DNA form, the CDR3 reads TGTGCCAGCAGCTCTAGGACAGGGAGTTCCGGATACGAGCAGTACTTC. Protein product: CASSSRTGSSGYEQYF.

The CDR3 here is CATPTGAATNEKLFF. The CDR3 DNA sequence: TGCGCCACCCCTACAGGGGCCGCAACTAATGAAAAACTGTTTTTT. The rearrangement joins TRBV5-1 to TRBJ1-4, with 7 bases matching TRBD1. Germline CDR1 reads SGHRS; CDR2 reads YFSETQ. The CDR3 consists of 15 residues. Trimming cost V 9 bases and J 0 bases; bases outside gene matches: 8.

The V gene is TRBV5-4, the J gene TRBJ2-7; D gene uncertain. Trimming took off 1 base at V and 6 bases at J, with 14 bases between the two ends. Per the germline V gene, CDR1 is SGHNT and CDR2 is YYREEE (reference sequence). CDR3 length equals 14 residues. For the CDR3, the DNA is TGTGCCAGCAGCTTGAACCCAGGTGGAACCGAGCAGTACTTC. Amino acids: CASSLNPGGTEQYF.

The CDR3 protein is CAPKSDQETQYF. The CDR3 bases are TGCGCCCCCAAATCAGATCAAGAGACCCAGTACTTC. The chain uses TRBV4-1 and TRBJ2-5, with D unclear. The CDR3 length is 12 residues. Germline CDR1 MGHRA, CDR2 YSYEKL. V was shortened by 11 bases and J by 2 bases, with 12 bases between the two germline ends.

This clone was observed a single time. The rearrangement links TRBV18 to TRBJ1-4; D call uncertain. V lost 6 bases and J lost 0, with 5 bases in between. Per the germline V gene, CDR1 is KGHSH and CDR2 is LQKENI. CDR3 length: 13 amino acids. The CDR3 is CASSLTTNEKLFF. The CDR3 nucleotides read TGTGCCAGCTCCCTTACAACTAATGAAAAACTGTTTTTT.

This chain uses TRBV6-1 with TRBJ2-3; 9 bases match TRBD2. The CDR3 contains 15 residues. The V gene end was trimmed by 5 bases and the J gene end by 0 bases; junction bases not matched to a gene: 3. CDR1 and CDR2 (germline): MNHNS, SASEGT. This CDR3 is CASSSLAGSTDTQYF. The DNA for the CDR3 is TGTGCCAGCAGTTCCCTAGCGGGAAGCACAGATACGCAGTATTTT.

The CDR3 DNA reads as TGTGCCAGCAGCCCTAGTAGTGATAACTATGGCTACACCTTC. This gives the protein CASSPSSDNYGYTF. V is TRBV6-5 and J is TRBJ1-2; unclear D gene. The CDR3 is 14 amino acids. V was clipped by 6 bases and J by 1 base, with 12 bases between them. Germline lookup yields CDR1 MNHEY and CDR2 SVGAGI.

The CDR3 protein is CATSGQMNTEAFF. The DNA for the CDR3 is TGTGCCACCTCGGGACAGATGAACACTGAAGCTTTCTTT. J is TRBJ1-1 and V is TRBV6-5, with 7 nucleotides matching TRBD1. Unmatched junction bases numbered 5, after V lost 10 bases and J lost 0 bases. Germline V CDR1 and CDR2: MNHEY, SVGAGI. The CDR3 contains 13 residues.

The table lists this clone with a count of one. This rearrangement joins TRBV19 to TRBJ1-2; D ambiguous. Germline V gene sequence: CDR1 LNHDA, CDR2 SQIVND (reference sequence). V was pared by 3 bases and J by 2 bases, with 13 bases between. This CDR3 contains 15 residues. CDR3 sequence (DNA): TGTGCCAGTAGTATTGTAACAGCTATGAACTATGGCTACACCTTC. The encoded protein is CASSIVTAMNYGYTF.

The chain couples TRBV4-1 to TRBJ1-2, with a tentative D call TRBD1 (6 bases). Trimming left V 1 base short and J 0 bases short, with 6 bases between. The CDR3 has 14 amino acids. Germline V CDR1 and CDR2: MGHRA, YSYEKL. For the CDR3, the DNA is TGCGCCAGCAGCCAAGGACAGGCTAACTATGGCTACACCTTC. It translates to CASSQGQANYGYTF.

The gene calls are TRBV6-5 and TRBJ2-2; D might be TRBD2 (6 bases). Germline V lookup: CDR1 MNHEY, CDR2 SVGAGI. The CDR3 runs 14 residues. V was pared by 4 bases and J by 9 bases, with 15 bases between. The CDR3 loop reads CASSFPGGSRELFF. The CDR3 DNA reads TGTGCCAGCAGTTTCCCCGGAGGGAGCCGGGAGCTGTTTTTT.

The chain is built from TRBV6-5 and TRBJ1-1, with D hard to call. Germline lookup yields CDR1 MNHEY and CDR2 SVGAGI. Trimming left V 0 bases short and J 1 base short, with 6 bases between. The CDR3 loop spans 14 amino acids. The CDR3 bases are TGTGCCAGCAGTTACTCCGGGTCGAACACTGAAGCTTTCTTT. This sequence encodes CASSYSGSNTEAFF.

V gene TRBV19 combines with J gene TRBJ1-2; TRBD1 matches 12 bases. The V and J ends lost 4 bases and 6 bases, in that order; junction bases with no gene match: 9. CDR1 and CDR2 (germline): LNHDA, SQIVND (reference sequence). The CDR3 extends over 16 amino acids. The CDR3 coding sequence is TGTGCCAGTAGTAAGGGGACAGGGGGCCGGGTAAATGGCTACACCTTC. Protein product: CASSKGTGGRVNGYTF.

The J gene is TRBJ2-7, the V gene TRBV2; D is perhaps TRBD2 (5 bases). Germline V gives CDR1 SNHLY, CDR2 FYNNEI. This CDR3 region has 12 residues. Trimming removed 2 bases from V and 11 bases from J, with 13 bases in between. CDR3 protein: CASSEIGLLEYF. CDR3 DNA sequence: TGTGCCAGCAGTGAAATTGGACTCCTGGAGTACTTC.

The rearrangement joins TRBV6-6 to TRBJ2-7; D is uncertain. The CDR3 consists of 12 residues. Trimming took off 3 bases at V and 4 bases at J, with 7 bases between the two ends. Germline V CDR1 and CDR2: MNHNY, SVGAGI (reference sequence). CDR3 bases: TGTGCCAGCAGTTATACCCTATACGAGCAGTACTTC. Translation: CASSYTLYEQYF.

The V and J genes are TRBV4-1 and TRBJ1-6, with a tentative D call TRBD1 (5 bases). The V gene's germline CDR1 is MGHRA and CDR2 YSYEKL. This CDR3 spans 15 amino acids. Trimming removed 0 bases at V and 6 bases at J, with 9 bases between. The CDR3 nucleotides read TGCGCCAGCAGCCAAGATGGGGGGACTAATTCACCCCTCCACTTT. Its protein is CASSQDGGTNSPLHF.